These 19 T cell receptor beta chains originate from one sample sequenced in a study of cytomegalovirus exposure and HLA in healthy donors. Vbeta (60) and Jbeta (13) primers were used in the PCR. This table comes from immunoSEQ multiplex PCR, and its TCRdb copy is limited to in-frame clones, with some not included. The table lists about 160,000 clones, about three quarters of them singletons, with roughly 3% in the top ten. Sample: PBMCs. All receptors come from a woman aged 25 to 39 in good health and CMV-seronegative.

The chain carries TRBV15 and TRBJ2-7; TRBD2 matches 7 bases. This CDR3 comprises 15 residues. Germline loops: CDR1 LNHNV, CDR2 YYDKDF (reference sequence). After removal of 5 bases from V and 3 bases from J, the junction contained 10 bases not matched to a gene. This CDR3 is CATSGSWGGNYEQYF. In DNA form, the CDR3 reads TGTGCCACCAGCGGAAGCTGGGGGGGGAACTACGAGCAGTACTTC.

The V gene is TRBV6-6, the J gene TRBJ2-1, with 8 positions matching TRBD1. CDR1 MNHNY and CDR2 SVGAGI come from the germline V gene (reference sequence). The V and J ends lost 4 bases and 6 bases, in that order; junction bases with no gene match: 8. This CDR3 contains 15 residues. In DNA, the CDR3 is TGTGCCAGCAGTTTATCCCGGACAGGGAGCAATGAGCAGTTCTTC. It encodes CASSLSRTGSNEQFF.

The CDR3 protein is CAISERPGYGYTF. In nucleotides, the CDR3 is TGTGCCATCAGTGAGCGGCCCGGGTATGGCTACACCTTC. The chain uses TRBV10-3 and TRBJ1-2; the D is unclear. Per the germline V gene, CDR1 is ENHRY and CDR2 is SYGVKD. V lost 2 bases and J lost 5, with 9 bases in between. The CDR3 consists of 13 residues.

J is TRBJ2-7 and V is TRBV28; 8 nucleotides match TRBD1. Per the germline V gene, CDR1 is MDHEN and CDR2 is SYDVKM. The V segment lost 8 bases and the J segment 5 bases; nucleotides outside the gene matches: 11. The CDR3 has 14 amino acids. CDR3 coding DNA: TGTGCCAGCGGCAGACAGGGGAACGTCCACGAGCAGTACTTC. Translation: CASGRQGNVHEQYF.

DNA for the CDR3: TGTGCCAGCAGTTTTCCTCAGGGGGCCATAGCCAAAAACATTCAGTACTTC. This encodes CASSFPQGAIAKNIQYF. The chain recombines TRBV28 with TRBJ2-4; TRBD1 aligns across 8 bases. Germline CDR1 is MDHEN and CDR2 is SYDVKM. The CDR3 has 17 amino acids. Trimming at V came to 3 bases and at J to 0 bases, leaving 7 bases not matched to a gene.

The chain employs TRBV5-1 and TRBJ2-1; 11 nucleotides match TRBD1. The CDR3 spans 18 residues. Unmatched junction bases numbered 9, after V lost 4 bases and J lost 0 bases. Per germline, CDR1 SGHRS and CDR2 YFSETQ. CDR3 loop: CASSPGQGAYSSYNEQFF. CDR3 sequence (DNA): TGCGCCAGCAGCCCCGGACAGGGGGCTTATAGCTCCTACAATGAGCAGTTCTTC.

The V and J genes are TRBV5-4 and TRBJ2-5; D not resolved. Germline CDR1 reads SGHNT; CDR2 reads YYREEE (reference sequence). The length of the CDR3 is 13 residues. With 2 bases removed from V and 2 bases from J, the gap between germline ends came to 7 bases. The CDR3, as DNA: TGTGCCAGCAGCTTCGGTTCTCAAGAGACCCAGTACTTC. Translation gives CASSFGSQETQYF.

This clone turned up a few times. The chain employs TRBV2 and TRBJ1-2, with D possibly TRBD1 on 6 matching bases. Per the germline V gene, CDR1 is SNHLY and CDR2 is FYNNEI. Between the trimmed V and J ends, which lost 5 bases and 8 bases, there was a span of 24 bases. CDR3 length: 16 residues. The CDR3 loop is CASSILARGGAEGYTF. CDR3 coding DNA: TGTGCCAGCAGTATCCTGGCCAGGGGTGGGGCTGAGGGCTACACCTTC. Complete variable domain (other parts from reference TRBV2 and TRBJ1-2): EPEVTQTPSHQVTQMGQEVILRCVPISNHLYFYWYRQILGQKVEFLVSFYNNEISEKSEIFDDQFSVERPDGSNFTLKIRSTKLEDSAMYFCASSILARGGAEGYTFGSGTRLTVV.

The rearrangement joins TRBV28 to TRBJ2-1; the match to TRBD1 covers 10 bases. V lost 7 bases, J lost 5 bases, and 8 bases stayed unmatched. The CDR3 covers 15 residues. Germline V gives CDR1 MDHEN, CDR2 SYDVKM. Here the CDR3 reads CASTPGGTGDNEQFF. The CDR3 DNA is TGTGCCAGCACTCCGGGGGGGACAGGGGACAATGAGCAGTTCTTC.

CDR3: CASGAFTYNEQFF. CDR3 nucleotides: TGCGCCAGCGGGGCTTTTACCTACAATGAGCAGTTCTTC. The chain uses TRBV5-1 and TRBJ2-1; perhaps TRBD1 as D (5 bases). The V and J ends lost 7 bases and 2 bases respectively, with 10 bases between them. Per germline, CDR1 SGHRS and CDR2 YFSETQ. The CDR3 is 13 amino acids. The variable domain in full, with the rest retrieved from reference TRBV5-1 and TRBJ2-1, is KAGVTQTPRYLIKTRGQQVTLSCSPISGHRSVSWYQQTPGQGLQFLFEYFSETQRNKGNFPGRFSGRQFSNSRSEMNVSTLELGDSALYLCASGAFTYNEQFFGPGTRLTVL.

The chain is built from TRBV29-1 and TRBJ2-2; unclear D gene. Germline V gene sequence: CDR1 SQVTM, CDR2 ANQGSEA. This CDR3 is built from 12 residues. V shed 5 bases and J shed 6 bases, with 10 bases lying between them. Written as DNA, the CDR3 is TGCAGCGTTCTCCCCCAGTCCGGGGAGCTGTTTTTT. Amino acid sequence: CSVLPQSGELFF.

The chain has TRBV30 and TRBJ1-2; 10 nucleotides align to TRBD1. The CDR3 is made up of 15 amino acids. V lost 2 bases and J lost 5; bases outside the gene matches: 8. Germline V gene sequence: CDR1 GTSNPN, CDR2 SVGIG (reference sequence). CDR3: CAWSPTGDRGYGYTF. The DNA for the CDR3 is TGTGCCTGGAGTCCAACGGGGGACAGGGGTTATGGCTACACCTTC.

The chain carries TRBV5-1 and TRBJ2-3; unclear D gene. The CDR3 is 15 residues long. V was pared by 0 bases and J by 0 bases, with 8 bases between. Germline V lookup: CDR1 SGHRS, CDR2 YFSETQ. The chain's CDR3 is CASSLDARSTDTQYF. Here the CDR3 DNA reads TGCGCCAGCAGCTTGGATGCTAGAAGCACAGATACGCAGTATTTT.

The chain uses TRBV30 and TRBJ2-3; the D gene is possibly TRBD2 (6 bases). Germline V lookup: CDR1 GTSNPN, CDR2 SVGIG (reference sequence). This CDR3 is 15 amino acids long. V was cut by 2 bases and J by 3 bases, with 15 bases left in between. CDR3 sequence reads: CAWSQRARGTDTQYF. CDR3 bases: TGTGCCTGGAGTCAAAGGGCCCGGGGGACAGATACGCAGTATTTT.

The chain joins TRBV5-6 to TRBJ1-2; 9 bases align to TRBD1. The CDR3 totals 14 residues. The trim removed 4 bases at V and 3 bases at J, leaving 4 bases unmatched. Per germline, CDR1 SGHDT and CDR2 YYEEEE. As DNA, the CDR3 is TGTGCCAGCAGCCCGGGGGACAGGGACTATGGCTACACCTTC. This codes for CASSPGDRDYGYTF.

This clone was seen just once. The gene calls are TRBV19 and TRBJ1-5, with D possibly being TRBD1 (5 bases). Trimming removed 6 bases at V and 0 bases at J, with 18 bases between. CDR3 size: 17 residues. Germline V gene data show CDR1 as LNHDA and CDR2 as SQIVND (reference sequence). CDR3 sequence: CASRPWTLIYSNQPQHF. The CDR3 DNA sequence: TGTGCCAGTAGGCCCTGGACACTTATTTATAGCAATCAGCCCCAGCATTTT.

The chain carries TRBV5-1 and TRBJ2-1, with 8 bases lining up with TRBD1. This CDR3 is built from 18 residues. V gave up 1 base and J gave up 6 bases; unmatched junction bases: 15. Germline-derived CDR1 and CDR2 are SGHRS and YFSETQ. CDR3 loop: CASSLSLWRDRTPNEQFF. The CDR3 nucleotides read TGCGCCAGCAGCTTGTCCCTTTGGAGGGACAGGACCCCCAATGAGCAGTTCTTC. Complete variable domain (other parts from reference TRBV5-1 and TRBJ2-1): KAGVTQTPRYLIKTRGQQVTLSCSPISGHRSVSWYQQTPGQGLQFLFEYFSETQRNKGNFPGRFSGRQFSNSRSEMNVSTLELGDSALYLCASSLSLWRDRTPNEQFFGPGTRLTVL.

The chain combines TRBV10-3 with TRBJ2-1, with D possibly being TRBD1 (5 bases). Trimming took 4 bases from V and 1 from J, leaving 14 bases between them. From germline, CDR1 is ENHRY and CDR2 SYGVKD. The CDR3 runs 16 residues. This CDR3 is CAISGVTGPSYNEQFF. In DNA, the CDR3 is TGTGCCATCAGTGGGGTAACAGGTCCTTCCTACAATGAGCAGTTCTTC.

This clone is a singleton in its sample. The chain has TRBV30 and TRBJ1-2; perhaps TRBD1 as D (5 bases). Germline V CDR1 and CDR2: GTSNPN, SVGIG (reference sequence). This CDR3 is 16 amino acids long. Trimming cost V 5 bases and J 6 bases, with 25 bases left between them. CDR3 nucleotide sequence: TGTGCCTGGGGACGATCTGGGGCCAGACCGGCCCATGGCTACACCTTC. Amino acid sequence: CAWGRSGARPAHGYTF. Looking up the rest from reference TRBV30 and TRBJ1-2 gives the full variable domain: SQTIHQWPATLVQPVGSPLSLECTVEGTSNPNLYWYRQAAGRGLQLLFYSVGIGQISSEVPQNLSASRPQDRQFILSSKKLLLSDSGFYLCAWGRSGARPAHGYTFGSGTRLTVV.